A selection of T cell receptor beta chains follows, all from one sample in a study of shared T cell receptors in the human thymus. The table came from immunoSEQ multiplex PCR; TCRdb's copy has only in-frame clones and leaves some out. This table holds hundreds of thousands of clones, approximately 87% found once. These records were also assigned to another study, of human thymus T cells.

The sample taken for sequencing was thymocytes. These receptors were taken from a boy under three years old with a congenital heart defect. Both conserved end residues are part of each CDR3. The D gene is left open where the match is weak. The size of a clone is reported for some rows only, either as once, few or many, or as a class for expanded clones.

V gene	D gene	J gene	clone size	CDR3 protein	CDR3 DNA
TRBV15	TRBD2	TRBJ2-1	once	CATSRVRGRAGNEQFF	TGTGCCACCAGCAGAGTACGAGGGAGGGCGGGCAATGAGCAGTTCTTC
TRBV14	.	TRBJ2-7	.	CASSQGIGNSYEQYF	TGTGCCAGCAGCCAAGGAATCGGGAACTCCTACGAGCAGTACTTC
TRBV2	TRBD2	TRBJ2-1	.	CASREGLAIYNEQFF	TGTGCCAGCAGGGAGGGACTAGCGATCTACAATGAGCAGTTCTTC
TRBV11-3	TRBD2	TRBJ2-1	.	CASSSTSGNYNEQFF	TGTGCCAGCAGCTCGACTAGCGGAAACTACAATGAGCAGTTCTTC
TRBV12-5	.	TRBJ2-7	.	CASGLAPGGASYEQYF	TGTGCTAGTGGTTTGGCCCCGGGGGGCGCCTCCTACGAGCAGTACTTC
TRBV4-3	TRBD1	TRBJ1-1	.	CASSQTGQTNTEAFF	TGCGCCAGCAGCCAAACGGGACAGACGAACACTGAAGCTTTCTTT
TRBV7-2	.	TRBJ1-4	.	CASSWMTATNEKLFF	TGTGCCAGCAGCTGGATGACAGCAACTAATGAAAAACTGTTTTTT
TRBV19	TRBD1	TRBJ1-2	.	CASDSLGQGKGYTF	TGTGCCAGTGACTCCTTGGGACAGGGGAAAGGCTACACCTTC
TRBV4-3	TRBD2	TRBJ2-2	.	CASSQVRWFQRGKTGELFF	TGCGCCAGCAGCCAAGTCAGGTGGTTCCAGCGGGGTAAAACCGGGGAGCTGTTTTTT
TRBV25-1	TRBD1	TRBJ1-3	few	CASSDPTQGAAGNTIYF	TGTGCCAGCAGTGACCCAACACAGGGGGCGGCTGGAAACACCATATATTTT
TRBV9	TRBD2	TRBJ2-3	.	CASSVGLAGSFTDTQYF	TGTGCCAGCAGCGTAGGCCTAGCGGGTTCTTTCACAGATACGCAGTATTTT
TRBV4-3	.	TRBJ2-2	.	CASFSDTGELFF	TGCGCCAGCTTCTCGGACACCGGGGAGCTGTTTTTT
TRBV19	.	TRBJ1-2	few	CASSMGQGIDYGYTF	TGTGCCAGTAGTATGGGGCAGGGGATTGACTATGGCTACACCTTC
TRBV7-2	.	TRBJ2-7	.	CASSPRYEQYF	TGTGCCAGCAGCCCCAGGTACGAGCAGTACTTC
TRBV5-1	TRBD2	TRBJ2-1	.	CASSLVRGGSGGAAYNEQFF	TGCGCCAGCAGCTTGGTCCGGGGTGGTAGCGGGGGGGCCGCCTACAATGAGCAGTTCTTC
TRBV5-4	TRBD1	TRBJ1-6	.	CASTAGTGSFDNSPLHF	TGTGCCAGCACCGCCGGGACAGGGTCTTTTGATAATTCACCCCTCCACTTT
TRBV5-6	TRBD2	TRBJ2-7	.	CASSLGLAGGHGEQYF	TGTGCCAGCAGCTTGGGACTAGCGGGGGGGCACGGCGAGCAGTACTTC
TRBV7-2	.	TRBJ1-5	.	CASSLMGRNQPQHF	TGTGCCAGCAGCTTAATGGGGAGGAATCAGCCCCAGCATTTT
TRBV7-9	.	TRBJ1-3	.	CASSLMRNTIYF	TGTGCCAGCAGCTTAATGCGGAACACCATATATTTT
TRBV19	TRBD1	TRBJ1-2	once	CASSLRTGDYGYTF	TGTGCCAGTAGTCTTCGGACAGGGGATTATGGCTACACCTTC
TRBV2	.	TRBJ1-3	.	CASSEEGTYVGNTIYF	TGTGCCAGCAGTGAAGAGGGGACATACGTGGGAAACACCATATATTTT
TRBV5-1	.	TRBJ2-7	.	CASSLRQTQHYEQYF	TGCGCCAGCAGCTTGAGACAGACCCAACACTACGAGCAGTACTTC
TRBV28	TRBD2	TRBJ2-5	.	CASSRPLAEETQYF	TGTGCCAGCAGTCGCCCACTAGCGGAAGAGACCCAGTACTTC
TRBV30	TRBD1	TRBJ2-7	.	CAWSRRDRDYEQYF	TGTGCCTGGAGCCGAAGGGACAGGGACTACGAGCAGTACTTC
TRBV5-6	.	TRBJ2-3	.	CASSLTSSDTQYF	TGTGCCAGCAGCTTGACTAGCTCAGATACGCAGTATTTT
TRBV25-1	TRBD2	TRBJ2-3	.	CASSGHGLEGATDTQYF	TGTGCCAGCAGTGGTCATGGACTAGAAGGCGCCACAGATACGCAGTATTTT
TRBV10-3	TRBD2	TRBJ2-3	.	CAISPGLAGGGWTDTQYF	TGTGCCATCAGTCCGGGACTAGCGGGAGGGGGGTGGACAGATACGCAGTATTTT
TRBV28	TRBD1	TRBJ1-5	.	CASSLAGTGSNNGNQPQHF	TGTGCCAGCAGTTTAGCCGGGACAGGGAGTAATAATGGCAATCAGCCCCAGCATTTT
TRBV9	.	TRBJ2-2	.	CASSSRHRRAGELFF	TGTGCCAGCAGCTCACGTCACCGGAGGGCCGGGGAGCTGTTTTTT
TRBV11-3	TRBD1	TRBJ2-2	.	CASSLRHRGHGTGELFF	TGTGCCAGCAGCCTTAGACACAGGGGGCATGGGACCGGGGAGCTGTTTTTT
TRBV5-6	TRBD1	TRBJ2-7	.	CASSLGGQGSYEQYF	TGTGCCAGCAGCTTGGGGGGACAGGGGTCCTACGAGCAGTACTTC
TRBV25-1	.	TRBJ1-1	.	CASSPRRNTEAFF	TGTGCCAGCAGCCCCAGGCGGAACACTGAAGCTTTCTTT
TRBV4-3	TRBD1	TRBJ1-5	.	CASSQSHGQGNQPQHF	TGCGCCAGCAGCCAAAGCCACGGACAGGGCAATCAGCCCCAGCATTTT
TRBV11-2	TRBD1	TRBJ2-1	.	CASSLNRGESGTDYNEQFF	TGTGCCAGCAGCTTAAATCGGGGCGAGTCTGGGACAGACTACAATGAGCAGTTCTTC
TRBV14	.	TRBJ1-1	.	CASSCPEGTEAFF	TGTGCCAGCAGCTGTCCCGAAGGGACTGAAGCCTTCTTT
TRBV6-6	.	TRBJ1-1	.	CASSSPDSQEAFF	TGTGCCAGCAGTTCCCCGGACAGCCAAGAAGCTTTCTTT
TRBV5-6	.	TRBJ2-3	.	CASSCRAGDTQYF	TGTGCCAGCAGCTGCAGGGCCGGAGATACGCAGTATTTT
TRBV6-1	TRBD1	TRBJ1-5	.	CASSEVGTGLNQPQHF	TGTGCCAGCAGTGAAGTCGGGACAGGACTCAATCAGCCCCAGCATTTT
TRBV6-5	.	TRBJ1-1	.	CASSYRQKGTEAFF	TGTGCCAGCAGTTACCGACAGAAGGGCACTGAAGCTTTCTTT